This T cell receptor (beta chain) was recorded in a study of cytomegalovirus exposure and HLA in healthy donors. PCR was performed using 60 Vbeta and 13 Jbeta primers. TCRdb's copy holds only in-frame clones and misses some; the assay was immunoSEQ multiplex PCR. The data hold about 190,000 clones, with approximately 75% observed a single time. Comment on this clone: Its antigen is still unknown.

The CDR3 length is 18 residues. Germline trimming cut 3 bases from V and 0 bases from J; bases unmatched to any gene: 9. Germline values: CDR1 ENHRY, CDR2 SYGVKD. Findings and caveats of the study: HLA allele associations emerged for around 16,000 TCR beta sequences in a later analysis, at 0.05 false discovery rate.

This rearrangement joins TRBV10-3 to TRBJ2-7, with 12 bases identical to TRBD2. This receptor was identified in a man under 40 in good health and CMV-seropositive. Material for sequencing was PBMCs. CDR3 coding DNA: TGTGCCATCAGTGATTCCGGGACTAGCGGGCCTGCCTCCTACGAGCAGTACTTC. It codes for CAISDSGTSGPASYEQYF.